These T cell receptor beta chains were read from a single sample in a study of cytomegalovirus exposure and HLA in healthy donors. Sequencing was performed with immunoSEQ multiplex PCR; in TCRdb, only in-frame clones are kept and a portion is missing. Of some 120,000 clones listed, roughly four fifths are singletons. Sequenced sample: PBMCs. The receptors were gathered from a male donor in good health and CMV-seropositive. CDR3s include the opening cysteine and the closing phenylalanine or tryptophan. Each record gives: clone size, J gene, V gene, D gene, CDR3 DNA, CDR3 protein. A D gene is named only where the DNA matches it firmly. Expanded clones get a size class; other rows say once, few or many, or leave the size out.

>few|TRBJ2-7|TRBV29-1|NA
TGCAGCGTTGACGAGGGAACCCACGAGCAGTACTTC
CSVDEGTHEQYF
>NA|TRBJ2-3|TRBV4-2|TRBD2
TGTGCCAGCAGCCCGAGTCTAGCGGGAGAACCCACAGATACGCAGTATTTT
CASSPSLAGEPTDTQYF
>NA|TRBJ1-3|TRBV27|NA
TGTGCCAGCAGCCCTTACGCGGGATTCGGAAACACCATATATTTT
CASSPYAGFGNTIYF
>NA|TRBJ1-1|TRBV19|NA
TGTGCCAGTAGTATCAGAGGGACTGAAGCTTTCTTT
CASSIRGTEAFF
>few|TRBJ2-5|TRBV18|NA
TGTGCCAGCTCACTCCGGGACACCCAAGAGACCCAGTACTTC
CASSLRDTQETQYF
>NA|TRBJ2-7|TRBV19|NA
TGTGCCAGTAGTATTGCGGGGGCCGCCTACGAGCAGTACTTC
CASSIAGAAYEQYF
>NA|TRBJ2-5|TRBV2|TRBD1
TGTGCCAGCAGCCGGGACAGGGGAAGGGAGACCCAGTACTTC
CASSRDRGRETQYF
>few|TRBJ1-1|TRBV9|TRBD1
TGTGCCAGCAGCGTCACGACAGGGGGCACTGAAGCTTTCTTT
CASSVTTGGTEAFF
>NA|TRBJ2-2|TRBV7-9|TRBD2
TGTGCCAGCAGCTCCCGGGTAGCGGGAGATCCCGGGGAGCTGTTTTTT
CASSSRVAGDPGELFF
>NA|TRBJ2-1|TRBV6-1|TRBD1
TGTGCCAGCAATTCCGGGACAGGGACCAATGAGCAGTTCTTC
CASNSGTGTNEQFF
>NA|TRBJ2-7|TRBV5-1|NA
TGCGCCAGCAGCCCCCCCGCCGGGGAGCAGTACTTC
CASSPPAGEQYF
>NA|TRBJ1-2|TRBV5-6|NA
TGTGCCAGCAGCTTTGGTGACAGTACGTATGGCTACACCTTC
CASSFGDSTYGYTF
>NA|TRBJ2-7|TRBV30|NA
TGTGCCTGGACCAAAGTAGGAGCGGAGGCCTACGAGCAGTACTTC
CAWTKVGAEAYEQYF
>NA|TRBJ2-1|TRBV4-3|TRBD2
TGCGCCAGCAGCCCCGACCCCCCTAGCGGCACCTACAATGAGCAGTTCTTC
CASSPDPPSGTYNEQFF
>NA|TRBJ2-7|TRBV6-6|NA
TGTGCCAGCAGTTACAGGAGCCCGGGCGAGCAGTACTTC
CASSYRSPGEQYF
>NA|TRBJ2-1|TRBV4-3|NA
TGCGCCAGCAGCCAAGACGAGGGAAGTAGGACCTACAATGAGCAGTTCTTC
CASSQDEGSRTYNEQFF
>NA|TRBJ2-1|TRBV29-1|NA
TGCAGCGTTCCCCTCCCGAGCAATGAGCAGTTCTTC
CSVPLPSNEQFF
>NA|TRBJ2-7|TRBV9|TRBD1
TGTGCCAGCAACCTGGGACAGGGGGCTGGGGAGCAGTACTTC
CASNLGQGAGEQYF
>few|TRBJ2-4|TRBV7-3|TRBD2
TGTGCCAGCAGCTTAACGGCCCCCCCTAGCGGGAGTCAGTACTTC
CASSLTAPPSGSQYF
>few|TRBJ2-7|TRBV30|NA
TGTGCCTGGAGTACACGACAGGCGTACGGAGGCGAGCAGTACTTC
CAWSTRQAYGGEQYF
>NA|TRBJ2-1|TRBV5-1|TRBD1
TGCGCCAGCAGCTTAATGACAGGGGCGGATGAGCAGTTCTTC
CASSLMTGADEQFF
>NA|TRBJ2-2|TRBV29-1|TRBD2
TGCAGCGTCCTGCTGAGCGGGAGAAGTACCGGGGAGCTGTTTTTT
CSVLLSGRSTGELFF
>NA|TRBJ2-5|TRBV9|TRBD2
TGTGCCAGCAGCGTAGGACTAGCGGGAGGGCCGGGATACTTC
CASSVGLAGGPGYF
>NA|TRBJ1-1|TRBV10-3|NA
TGTGCCACCCGACAGCTTAACACTGAAGCTTTCTTT
CATRQLNTEAFF
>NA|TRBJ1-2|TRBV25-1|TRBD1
TGTGCCAGCAGCCCGGCGAACAGGGGAATATATGGCTACACCTTC
CASSPANRGIYGYTF
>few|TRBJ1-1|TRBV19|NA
TGTGCCAGTAGCCGCGACAGGTTAGGTTCCTTATGGGCTTTCTTT
CASSRDRLGSLWAFF
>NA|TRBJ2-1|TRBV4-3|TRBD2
TGCGCCAGCAGCCAAGACCTACTAGCGGGAGTTAGAAATGAGCAGTTCTTC
CASSQDLLAGVRNEQFF
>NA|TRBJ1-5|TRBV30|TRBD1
TGTGCCTGGAGTTCCACAGGGGTGGAGGGCAATCAGCCCCAGCATTTT
CAWSSTGVEGNQPQHF
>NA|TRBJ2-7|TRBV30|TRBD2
TGTGCCTGGAGTGTACTAGCGGGAGGGGAAACCTACGAGCAGTACTTC
CAWSVLAGGETYEQYF
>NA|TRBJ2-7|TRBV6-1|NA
TGTGCCAGCAGTGAAGAAAGCCGAGGCTCCTACGAGCAGTACTTC
CASSEESRGSYEQYF
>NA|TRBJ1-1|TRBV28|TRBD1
TGTGCCAGCCCCCGGACAGGTGGGGGTCCGAATACTGAAGCTTTCTTT
CASPRTGGGPNTEAFF
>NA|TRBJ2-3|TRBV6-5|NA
TGTGCCAGCAGTTACTTTCATAGCACAGATACGCAGTATTTT
CASSYFHSTDTQYF
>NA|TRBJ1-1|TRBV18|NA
TGTGCCAGCTCATCTCCGGGTGCCCCTGAAGCTTTCTTT
CASSSPGAPEAFF
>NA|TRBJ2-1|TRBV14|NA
TGTGCCAGCAGCCCTGCTCTGGTTTTCACGGACAATGAGCAGTTCTTC
CASSPALVFTDNEQFF
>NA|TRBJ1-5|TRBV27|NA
TGTGCCAGCAGTGCCACAGGGCCCTATCAGCCCCAGCATTTT
CASSATGPYQPQHF
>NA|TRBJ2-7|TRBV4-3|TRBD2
TGCGCCAGCAGCTTCCGCCCCGGGACTAGCGGGAGGGCCTACGAGCAGTACTTC
CASSFRPGTSGRAYEQYF
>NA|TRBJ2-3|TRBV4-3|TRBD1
TGCGCCAGCAGCCAAGATAGGGGGCGCACAGATACGCAGTATTTT
CASSQDRGRTDTQYF
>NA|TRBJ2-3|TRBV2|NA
TGTGCCAGCAGTAACGGGGATACGCAGTATTTT
CASSNGDTQYF
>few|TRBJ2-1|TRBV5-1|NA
TGCGCCAGCAGAATGGCTGACTCCTACAATGAGCAGTTCTTC
CASRMADSYNEQFF
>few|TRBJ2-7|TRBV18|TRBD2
TGTGCCAGCTCATCACTAGCGGGAGGGGACTACGAGCAGTACTTC
CASSSLAGGDYEQYF
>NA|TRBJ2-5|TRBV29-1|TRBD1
TGCAGCGTTGGCCGCGGGACAGGGGGAGAGACCCAGTACTTC
CSVGRGTGGETQYF
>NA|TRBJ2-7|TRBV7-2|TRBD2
TGTGCCAGCAGCCTTGGACTAGCGGGGGACTCCTACGAGCAGTACTTC
CASSLGLAGDSYEQYF
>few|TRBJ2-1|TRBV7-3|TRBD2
TGTGCCAGCAGCCCCCAGTGGCGGGAGGCTTACAATGAGCAGTTCTTC
CASSPQWREAYNEQFF